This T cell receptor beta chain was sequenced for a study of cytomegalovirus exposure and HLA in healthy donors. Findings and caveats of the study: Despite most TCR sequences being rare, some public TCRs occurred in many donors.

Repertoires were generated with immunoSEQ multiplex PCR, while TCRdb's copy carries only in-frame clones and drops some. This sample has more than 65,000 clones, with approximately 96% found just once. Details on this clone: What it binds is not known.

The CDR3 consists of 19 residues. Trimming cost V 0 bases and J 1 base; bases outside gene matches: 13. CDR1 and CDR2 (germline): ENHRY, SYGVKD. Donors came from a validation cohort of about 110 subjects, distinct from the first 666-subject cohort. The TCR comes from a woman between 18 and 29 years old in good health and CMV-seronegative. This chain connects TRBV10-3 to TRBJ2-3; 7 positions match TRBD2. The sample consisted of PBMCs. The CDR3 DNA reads TGTGCCATCAGTGAGTCTGGGGCGTTCTATCGGGGGGGCACAGATACGCAGTATTTT. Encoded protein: CAISESGAFYRGGTDTQYF.